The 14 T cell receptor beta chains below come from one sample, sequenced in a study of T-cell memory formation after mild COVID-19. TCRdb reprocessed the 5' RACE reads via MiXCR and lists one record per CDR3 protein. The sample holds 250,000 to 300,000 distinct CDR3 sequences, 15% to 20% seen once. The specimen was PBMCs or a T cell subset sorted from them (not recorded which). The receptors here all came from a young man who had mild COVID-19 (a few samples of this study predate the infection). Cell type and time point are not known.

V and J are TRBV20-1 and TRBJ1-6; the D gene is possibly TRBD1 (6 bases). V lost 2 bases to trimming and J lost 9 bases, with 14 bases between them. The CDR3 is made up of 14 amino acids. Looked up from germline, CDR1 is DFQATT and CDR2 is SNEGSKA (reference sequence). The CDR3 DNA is TGCAGTGCTAGAATCTGGGGGCTTCGTTCACCCCTCCACTTT. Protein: CSARIWGLRSPLHF.

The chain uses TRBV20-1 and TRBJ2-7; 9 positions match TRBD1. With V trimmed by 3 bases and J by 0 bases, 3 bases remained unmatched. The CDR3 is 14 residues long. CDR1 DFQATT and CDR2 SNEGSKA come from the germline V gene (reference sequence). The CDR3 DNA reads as TGCAGTGCTAGCGGGACAGGGAGCTCCTACGAGCAGTACTTC. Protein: CSASGTGSSYEQYF.

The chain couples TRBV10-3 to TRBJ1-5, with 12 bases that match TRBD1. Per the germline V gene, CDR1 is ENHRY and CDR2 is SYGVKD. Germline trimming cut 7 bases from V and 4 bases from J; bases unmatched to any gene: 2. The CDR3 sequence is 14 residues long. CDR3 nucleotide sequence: TGTGCCATCAAGGGACAGGGGGCTAATCAGCCCCAGCATTTT. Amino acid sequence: CAIKGQGANQPQHF.

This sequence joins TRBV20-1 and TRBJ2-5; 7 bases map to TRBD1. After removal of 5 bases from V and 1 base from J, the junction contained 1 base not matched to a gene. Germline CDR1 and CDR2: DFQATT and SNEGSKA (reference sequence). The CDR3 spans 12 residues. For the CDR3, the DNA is TGCAGTGCTCACAGGGGCCAAGAGACCCAGTACTTC. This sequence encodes CSAHRGQETQYF.

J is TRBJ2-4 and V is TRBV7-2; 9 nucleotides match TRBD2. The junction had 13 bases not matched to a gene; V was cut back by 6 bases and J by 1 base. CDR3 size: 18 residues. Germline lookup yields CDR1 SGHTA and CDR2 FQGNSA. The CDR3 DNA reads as TGTGCCAGCAGGCGCCCGAGCGGGGGGCGGCGGGCCAAAAACATTCAGTACTTC. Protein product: CASRRPSGGRRAKNIQYF.

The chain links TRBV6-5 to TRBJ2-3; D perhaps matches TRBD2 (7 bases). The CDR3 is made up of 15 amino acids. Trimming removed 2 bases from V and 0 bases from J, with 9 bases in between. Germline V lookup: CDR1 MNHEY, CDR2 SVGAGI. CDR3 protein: CASSYAGASTDTQYF. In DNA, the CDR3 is TGTGCCAGCAGTTACGCGGGGGCTAGCACAGATACGCAGTATTTT.

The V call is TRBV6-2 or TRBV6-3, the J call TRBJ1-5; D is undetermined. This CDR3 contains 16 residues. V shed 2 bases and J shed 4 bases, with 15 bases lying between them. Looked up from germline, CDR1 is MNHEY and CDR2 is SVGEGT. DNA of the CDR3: TGTGCCAGCAGTTACCGGTCAGAAACTAGGAATCAGCCCCAGCATTTT. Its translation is CASSYRSETRNQPQHF.

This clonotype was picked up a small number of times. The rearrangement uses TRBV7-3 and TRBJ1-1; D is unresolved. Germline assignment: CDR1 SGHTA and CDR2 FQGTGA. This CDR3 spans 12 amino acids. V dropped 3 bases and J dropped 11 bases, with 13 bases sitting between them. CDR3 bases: TGTGCCAGCAGCTTCTCGACCGGGCCGGCTTTCTTT. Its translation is CASSFSTGPAFF.

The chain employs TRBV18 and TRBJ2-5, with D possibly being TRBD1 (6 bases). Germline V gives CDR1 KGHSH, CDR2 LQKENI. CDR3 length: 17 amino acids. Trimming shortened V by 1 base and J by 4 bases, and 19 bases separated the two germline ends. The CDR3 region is CASSPRPGQVPGETQYF. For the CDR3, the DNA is TGTGCCAGCTCACCACGACCGGGACAAGTCCCGGGAGAGACCCAGTACTTC.

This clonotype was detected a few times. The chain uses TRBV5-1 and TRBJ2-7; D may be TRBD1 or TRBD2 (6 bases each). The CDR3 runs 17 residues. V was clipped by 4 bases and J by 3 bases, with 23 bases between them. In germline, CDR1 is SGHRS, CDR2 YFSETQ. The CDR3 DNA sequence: TGCGCCAGCAGCCCCCGCGGGGCAGGGACAATTTTCTACGAGCAGTACTTC. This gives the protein CASSPRGAGTIFYEQYF. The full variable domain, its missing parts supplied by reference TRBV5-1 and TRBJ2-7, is KAGVTQTPRYLIKTRGQQVTLSCSPISGHRSVSWYQQTPGQGLQFLFEYFSETQRNKGNFPGRFSGRQFSNSRSEMNVSTLELGDSALYLCASSPRGAGTIFYEQYFGPGTRLTVT.

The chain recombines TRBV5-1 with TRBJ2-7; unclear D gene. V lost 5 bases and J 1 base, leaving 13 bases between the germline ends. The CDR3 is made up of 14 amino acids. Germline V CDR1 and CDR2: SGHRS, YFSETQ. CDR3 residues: CASRTGMDSYEQYF. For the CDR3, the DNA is TGCGCCAGCAGAACGGGCATGGATTCCTACGAGCAGTACTTC.

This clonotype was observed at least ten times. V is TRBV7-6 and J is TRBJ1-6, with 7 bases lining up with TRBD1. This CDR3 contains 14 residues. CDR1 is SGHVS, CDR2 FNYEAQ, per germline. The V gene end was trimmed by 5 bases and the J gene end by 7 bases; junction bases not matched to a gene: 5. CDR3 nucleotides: TGTGCCAGCAGCGGACAGGTTGGGAATTCACCCCTCCACTTT. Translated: CASSGQVGNSPLHF. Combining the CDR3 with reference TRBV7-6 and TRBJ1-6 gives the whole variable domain GAGVSQSPRYKVTKRGQDVALRCDPISGHVSLYWYRQALGQGPEFLTYFNYEAQQDKSGLPNDRFSAERPEGSISTLTIQRTEQRDSAMYRCASSGQVGNSPLHFGNGTRLTVT.

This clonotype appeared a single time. The CDR3 DNA reads TGTGCCAGCAGTCCCGCCGGGACAGGTGAAGCTTTCTTT. This sequence encodes CASSPAGTGEAFF. V gene TRBV6-6 combines with J gene TRBJ1-1; TRBD1 aligns across 8 bases. V was clipped by 5 bases and J by 7 bases; unmatched bases: 6. Germline V CDR1 and CDR2: MNHNY, SVGAGI (reference sequence). The CDR3 consists of 13 residues.

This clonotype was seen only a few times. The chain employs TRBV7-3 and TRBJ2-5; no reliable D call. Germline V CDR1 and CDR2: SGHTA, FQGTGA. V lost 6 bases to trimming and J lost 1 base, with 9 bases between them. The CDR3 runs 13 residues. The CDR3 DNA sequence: TGTGCCAGCAGTAGGGCCTTCCAAGAGACCCAGTACTTC. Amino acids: CASSRAFQETQYF. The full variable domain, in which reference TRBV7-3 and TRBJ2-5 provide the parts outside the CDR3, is GAGVSQTPSNKVTEKGKYVELRCDPISGHTALYWYRQSLGQGPEFLIYFQGTGAADDSGLPNDRFFAVRPEGSVSTLKIQRTERGDSAVYLCASSRAFQETQYFGPGTRLLVL.